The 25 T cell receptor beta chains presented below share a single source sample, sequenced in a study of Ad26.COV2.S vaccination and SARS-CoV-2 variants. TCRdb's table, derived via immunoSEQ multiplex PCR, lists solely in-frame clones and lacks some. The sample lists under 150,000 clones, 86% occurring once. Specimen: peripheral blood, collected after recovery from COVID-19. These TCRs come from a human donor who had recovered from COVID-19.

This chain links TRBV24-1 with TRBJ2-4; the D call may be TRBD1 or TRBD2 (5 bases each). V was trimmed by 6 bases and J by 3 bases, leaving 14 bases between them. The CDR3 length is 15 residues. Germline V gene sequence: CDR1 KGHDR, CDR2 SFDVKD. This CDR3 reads CATSPGQGGKNIQYF. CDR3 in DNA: TGTGCCACCAGTCCGGGGCAGGGCGGCAAAAACATTCAGTACTTC.

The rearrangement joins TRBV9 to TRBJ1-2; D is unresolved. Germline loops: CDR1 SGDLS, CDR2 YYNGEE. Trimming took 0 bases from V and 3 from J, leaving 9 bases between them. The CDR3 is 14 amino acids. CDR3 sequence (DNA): TGTGCCAGCAGCGTAGTCGACAATCACTATGGCTACACCTTC. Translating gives CASSVVDNHYGYTF.

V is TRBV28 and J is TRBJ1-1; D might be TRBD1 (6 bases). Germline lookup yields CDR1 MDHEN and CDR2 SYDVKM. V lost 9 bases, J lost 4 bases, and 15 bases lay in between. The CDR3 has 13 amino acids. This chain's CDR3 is CASDSGEATEAFF. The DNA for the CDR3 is TGTGCCAGTGATTCAGGGGAAGCCACTGAAGCTTTCTTT.

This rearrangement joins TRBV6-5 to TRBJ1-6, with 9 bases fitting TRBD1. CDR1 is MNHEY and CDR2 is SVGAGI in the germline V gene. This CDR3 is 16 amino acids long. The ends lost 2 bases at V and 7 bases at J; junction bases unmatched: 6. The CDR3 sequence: CASSYERDRANSPLHF. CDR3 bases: TGTGCCAGCAGTTACGAACGGGACAGGGCGAATTCACCCCTCCACTTT.

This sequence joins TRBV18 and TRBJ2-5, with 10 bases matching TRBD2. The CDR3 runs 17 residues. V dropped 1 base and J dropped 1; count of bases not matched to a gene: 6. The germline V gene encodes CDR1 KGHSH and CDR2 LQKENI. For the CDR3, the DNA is TGTGCCAGCTCACCACTTTTGACTAGCGGGCCCCAAGAGACCCAGTACTTC. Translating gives CASSPLLTSGPQETQYF. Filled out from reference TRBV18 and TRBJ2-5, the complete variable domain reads NAGVMQNPRHLVRRRGQEARLRCSPMKGHSHVYWYRQLPEEGLKFMVYLQKENIIDESGMPKERFSAEFPKEGPSILRIQQVVRGDSAAYFCASSPLLTSGPQETQYFGPGTRLLVL.

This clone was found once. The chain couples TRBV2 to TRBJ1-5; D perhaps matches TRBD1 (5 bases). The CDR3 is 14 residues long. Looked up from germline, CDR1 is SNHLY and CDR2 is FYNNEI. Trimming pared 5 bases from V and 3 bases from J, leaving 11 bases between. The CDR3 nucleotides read TGTGCCAGCAGTCTGGAGGGGTTCAATCAGCCCCAGCATTTT. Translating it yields CASSLEGFNQPQHF. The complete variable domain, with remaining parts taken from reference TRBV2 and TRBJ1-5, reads EPEVTQTPSHQVTQMGQEVILRCVPISNHLYFYWYRQILGQKVEFLVSFYNNEISEKSEIFDDQFSVERPDGSNFTLKIRSTKLEDSAMYFCASSLEGFNQPQHFGDGTRLSIL.

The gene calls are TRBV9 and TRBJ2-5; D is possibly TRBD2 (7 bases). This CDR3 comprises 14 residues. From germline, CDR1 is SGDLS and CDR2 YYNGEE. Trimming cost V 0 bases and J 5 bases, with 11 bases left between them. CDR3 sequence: CASSVDGRGETQYF. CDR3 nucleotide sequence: TGTGCCAGCAGCGTAGATGGGAGGGGGGAGACCCAGTACTTC.

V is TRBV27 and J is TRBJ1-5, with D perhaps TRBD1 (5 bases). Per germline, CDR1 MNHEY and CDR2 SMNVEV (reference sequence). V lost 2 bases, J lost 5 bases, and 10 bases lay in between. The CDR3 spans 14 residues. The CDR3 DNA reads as TGTGCCAGCAGTTTAGGAAGGGGTGATCAGCCCCAGCATTTT. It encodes CASSLGRGDQPQHF.

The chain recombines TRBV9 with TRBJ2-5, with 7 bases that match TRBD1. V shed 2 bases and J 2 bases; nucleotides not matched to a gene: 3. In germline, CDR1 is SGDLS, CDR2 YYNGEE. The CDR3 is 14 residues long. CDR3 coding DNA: TGTGCCAGCAGCGTTACGACAGGGCAAGAGACCCAGTACTTC. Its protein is CASSVTTGQETQYF.

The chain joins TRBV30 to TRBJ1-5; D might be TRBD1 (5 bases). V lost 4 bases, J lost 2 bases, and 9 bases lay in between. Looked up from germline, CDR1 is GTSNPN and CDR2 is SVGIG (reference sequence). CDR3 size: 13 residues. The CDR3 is CAWTDRGNQPQHF. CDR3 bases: TGTGCCTGGACTGACAGAGGCAATCAGCCCCAGCATTTT.

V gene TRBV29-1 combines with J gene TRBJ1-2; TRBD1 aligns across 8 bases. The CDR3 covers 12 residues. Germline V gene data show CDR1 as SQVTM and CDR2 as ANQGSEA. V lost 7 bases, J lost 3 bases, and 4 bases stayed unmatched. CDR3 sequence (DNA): TGCAGCGCGAACAGGGGGGACTATGGCTACACCTTC. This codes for CSANRGDYGYTF.

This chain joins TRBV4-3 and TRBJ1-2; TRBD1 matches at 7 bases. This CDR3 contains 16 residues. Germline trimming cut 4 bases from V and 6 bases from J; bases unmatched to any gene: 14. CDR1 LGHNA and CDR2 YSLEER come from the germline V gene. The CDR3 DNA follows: TGCGCCAGCAGCCCCGGATCTAGGACAGGTTCAAATGGCTACACCTTC. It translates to CASSPGSRTGSNGYTF.

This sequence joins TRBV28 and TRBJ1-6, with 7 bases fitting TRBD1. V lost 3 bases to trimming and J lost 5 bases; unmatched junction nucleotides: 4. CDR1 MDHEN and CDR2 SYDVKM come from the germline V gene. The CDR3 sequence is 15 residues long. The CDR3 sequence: CASSFPDRDNSPLHF. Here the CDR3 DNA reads TGTGCCAGCAGTTTCCCCGACAGGGATAATTCACCCCTCCACTTT.

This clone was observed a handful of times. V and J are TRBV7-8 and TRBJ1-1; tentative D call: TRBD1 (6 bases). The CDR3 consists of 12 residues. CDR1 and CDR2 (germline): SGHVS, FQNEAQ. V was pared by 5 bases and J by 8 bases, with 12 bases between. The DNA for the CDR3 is TGTGCCAGCAGCCCCTGGACAGTCGAAGCTTTCTTT. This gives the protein CASSPWTVEAFF. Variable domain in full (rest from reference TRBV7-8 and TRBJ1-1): GAGVSQSPRYKVAKRGQDVALRCDPISGHVSLFWYQQALGQGPEFLTYFQNEAQLDKSGLPSDRFFAERPEGSVSTLKIQRTQQEDSAVYLCASSPWTVEAFFGQGTRLTVV.

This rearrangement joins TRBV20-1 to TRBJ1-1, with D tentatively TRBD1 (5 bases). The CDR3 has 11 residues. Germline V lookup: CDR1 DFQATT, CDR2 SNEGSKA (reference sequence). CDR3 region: CSPGTNTEAFF. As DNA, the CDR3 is TGCAGCCCGGGGACGAACACTGAAGCTTTCTTT.

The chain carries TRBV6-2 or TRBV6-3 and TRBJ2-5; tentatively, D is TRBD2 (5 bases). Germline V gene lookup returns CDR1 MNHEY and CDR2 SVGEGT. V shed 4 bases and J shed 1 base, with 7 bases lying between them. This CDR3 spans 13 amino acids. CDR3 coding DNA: TGTGCCAGCAGTTGGACTGGCCAAGAGACCCAGTACTTC. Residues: CASSWTGQETQYF.

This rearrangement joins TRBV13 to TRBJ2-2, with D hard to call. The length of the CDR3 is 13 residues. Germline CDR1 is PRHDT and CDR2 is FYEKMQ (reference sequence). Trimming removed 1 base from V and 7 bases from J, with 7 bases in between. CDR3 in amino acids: CASSLVPLGELFF. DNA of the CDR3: TGTGCCAGCAGCTTAGTTCCACTCGGGGAGCTGTTTTTT.

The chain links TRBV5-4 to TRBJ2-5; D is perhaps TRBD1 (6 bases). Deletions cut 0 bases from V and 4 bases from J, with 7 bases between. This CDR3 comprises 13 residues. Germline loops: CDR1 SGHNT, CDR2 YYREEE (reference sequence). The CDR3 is CASSLGGRETQYF. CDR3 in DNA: TGTGCCAGCAGCTTGGGGGGGCGAGAGACCCAGTACTTC.

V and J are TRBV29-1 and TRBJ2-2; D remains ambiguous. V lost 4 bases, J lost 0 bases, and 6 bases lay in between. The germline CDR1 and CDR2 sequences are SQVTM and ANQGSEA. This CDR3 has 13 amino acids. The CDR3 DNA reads TGCAGCGTTGTAATCGCGAACACCGGGGAGCTGTTTTTT. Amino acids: CSVVIANTGELFF.

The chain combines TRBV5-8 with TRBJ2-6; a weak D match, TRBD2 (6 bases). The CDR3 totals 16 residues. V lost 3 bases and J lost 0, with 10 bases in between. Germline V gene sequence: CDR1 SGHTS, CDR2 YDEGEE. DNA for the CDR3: TGTGCCAGCAGCTCCGGGGGTGCCTCTGGGGCCAACGTCCTGACTTTC. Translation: CASSSGGASGANVLTF.

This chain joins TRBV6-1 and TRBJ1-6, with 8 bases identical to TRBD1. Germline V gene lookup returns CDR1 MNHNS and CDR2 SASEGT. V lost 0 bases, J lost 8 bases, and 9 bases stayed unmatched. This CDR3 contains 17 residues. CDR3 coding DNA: TGTGCCAGCAGTGAAGCTAAAGGGGACAGGCTGTATTCACCCCTCCACTTT. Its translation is CASSEAKGDRLYSPLHF.

CDR3 in amino acids: CASSSLNPGYTF. CDR3 DNA: TGTGCCAGCAGCTCCTTAAACCCTGGCTACACCTTC. The J gene is TRBJ1-2, the V gene TRBV28; D is unresolved. CDR3 length: 12 amino acids. V lost 6 bases and J 7 bases, leaving 12 bases between the germline ends. Germline-derived CDR1 and CDR2 are MDHEN and SYDVKM.

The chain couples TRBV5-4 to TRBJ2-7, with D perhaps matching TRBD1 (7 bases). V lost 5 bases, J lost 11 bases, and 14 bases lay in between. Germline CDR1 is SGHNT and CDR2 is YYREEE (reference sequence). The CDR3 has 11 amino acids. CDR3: CASSNTGEEYF. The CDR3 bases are TGTGCCAGCAGTAATACAGGGGAGGAGTACTTC.

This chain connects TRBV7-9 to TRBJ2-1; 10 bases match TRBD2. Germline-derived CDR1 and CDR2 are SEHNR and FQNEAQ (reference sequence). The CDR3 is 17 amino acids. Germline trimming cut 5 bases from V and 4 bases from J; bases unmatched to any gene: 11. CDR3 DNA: TGTGCCAGCAGCCCCCGTTTAGGTAGCGGGGGGTACAATGAGCAGTTCTTC. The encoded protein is CASSPRLGSGGYNEQFF.

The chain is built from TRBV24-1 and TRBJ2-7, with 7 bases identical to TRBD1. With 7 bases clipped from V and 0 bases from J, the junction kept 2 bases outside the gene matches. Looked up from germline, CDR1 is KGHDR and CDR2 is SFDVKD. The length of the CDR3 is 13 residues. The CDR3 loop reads CATRGQSSYEQYF. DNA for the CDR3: TGTGCCACCAGGGGACAGAGCTCCTACGAGCAGTACTTC.